This TCR beta chain was sequenced during a study of cytomegalovirus exposure and HLA in healthy donors. Study observations and caveats: Further analysis was carried out later, and it showed several of the most significant clusters appearing linked to common viral pathogens.

The primer mix had 60 Vbeta and 13 Jbeta primers. TCRdb's copy holds only in-frame clones and misses some; the assay was immunoSEQ multiplex PCR. The table shows 100,000 to 150,000 clones, with 77% occurring only once. There are 16 residues in the CDR3. Germline CDR1 and CDR2: SGDLS and YYNGEE. A remark on this clone: What it binds is unknown. One end of the junction is discordant with germline, which a read error may explain.

This TCR derives from a male donor in good health and CMV-seropositive. The sequenced sample was PBMCs. The chain has TRBV9 and TRBJ2-1, with 7 bases matching TRBD2. The CDR3 DNA is TGTGCCGGCAGCGTAGTTGGGGGGGGGTCCTACAATGAGCAGTTCTTC. Protein product: CAGSVVGGGSYNEQFF.